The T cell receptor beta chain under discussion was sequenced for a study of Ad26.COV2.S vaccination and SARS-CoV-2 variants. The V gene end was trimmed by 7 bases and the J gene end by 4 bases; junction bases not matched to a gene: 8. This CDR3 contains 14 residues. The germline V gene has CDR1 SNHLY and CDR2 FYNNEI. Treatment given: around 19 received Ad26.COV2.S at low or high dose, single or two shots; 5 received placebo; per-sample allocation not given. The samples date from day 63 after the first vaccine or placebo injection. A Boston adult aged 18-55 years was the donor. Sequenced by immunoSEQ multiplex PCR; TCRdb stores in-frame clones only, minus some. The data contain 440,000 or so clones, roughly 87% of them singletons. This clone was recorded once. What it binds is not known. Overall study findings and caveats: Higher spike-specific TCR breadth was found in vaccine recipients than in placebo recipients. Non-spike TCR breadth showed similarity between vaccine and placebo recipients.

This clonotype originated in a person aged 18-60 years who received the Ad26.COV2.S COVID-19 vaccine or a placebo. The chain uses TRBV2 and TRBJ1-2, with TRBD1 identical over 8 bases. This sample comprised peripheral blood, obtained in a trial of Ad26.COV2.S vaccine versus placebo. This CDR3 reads CASKWDTGGYGYTF. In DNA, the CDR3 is TGTGCCAGCAAGTGGGATACAGGGGGCTATGGCTACACCTTC.